This T cell receptor (beta chain) was documented in a study of beta chain features in type 1 diabetes. Sequenced material consisted of expressed TCRB transcripts (all of the isolated RNA was reverse transcribed). Method: immunoSEQ multiplex PCR; TCRdb's copy keeps in-frame clones and lacks some. The sample records over 500,000 clones, roughly 15% being singletons. V trimming: 0 bases; J trimming: 9 bases; junction bases outside the gene matches: 8. Germline loops: CDR1 SGHDT, CDR2 YYEEEE. CDR3 length: 14 amino acids. The sequenced material came from naive CD4+ T cells from blood. This chain connects TRBV5-6 to TRBJ1-2, with 7 bases matching TRBD1. The sequence derives from a young man in good health. CDR3 sequence reads: CASSLELTGSRYTF. The CDR3 DNA reads TGTGCCAGCAGCTTGGAGCTGACAGGGAGTCGCTACACCTTC.